The 9 T cell receptor beta chains reported below all come from one sample, sequenced in a study of tumor T cells in aggressive B-cell lymphoma. TCRdb keeps only in-frame clones here, not all; method: immunoSEQ multiplex PCR. The sample lists over a thousand clones; 95% to 98% were seen once. The sample taken for sequencing was tumor tissue. These receptors were collected from an adult with diffuse large B cell lymphoma.

The chain is built from TRBV18 and TRBJ1-3; perhaps TRBD1 as D (5 bases). V lost 3 bases to trimming and J lost 4 bases, with 7 bases between them. In germline, CDR1 is KGHSH, CDR2 LQKENI. The CDR3 sequence is 13 residues long. CDR3 sequence (DNA): TGTGCCAGCTCACCGCCAGGGGGAAACACCATATATTTT. Translation: CASSPPGGNTIYF.

V usage is TRBV18 and J usage is TRBJ2-5; D is uncertain. From germline, CDR1 is KGHSH and CDR2 LQKENI. Trimming left V 2 bases short and J 5 bases short, with 3 bases between. This CDR3 region has 11 residues. DNA for the CDR3: TGTGCCAGCTCACCATCGGAGACCCAGTACTTC. Encoded protein: CASSPSETQYF.

The CDR3 nucleotides read TGTGCCAGCAGCGTAGGGGACACTCCCTACGAGCAGTACTTC. This gives the protein CASSVGDTPYEQYF. The V and J genes are TRBV9 and TRBJ2-5, with D maybe TRBD1 (6 bases). The J call is in doubt because the DNA end fits TRBJ2-7 better. Germline CDR1 is SGDLS and CDR2 is YYNGEE. CDR3 length: 14 residues.

This clone was recorded only once. The chain uses TRBV27 and TRBJ2-7, with a possible D match to TRBD1 (5 bases). The CDR3 has 14 residues. V lost 2 bases and J 6 bases, leaving 14 bases between the germline ends. CDR1 is MNHEY and CDR2 is SMNVEV in the germline V gene (reference sequence). CDR3 coding DNA: TGTGCCAGCAGTTTAGGTTCTCAGGGAAGCGAGCAGTACTTC. Its protein product is CASSLGSQGSEQYF.

The chain carries TRBV6-1 and TRBJ1-1; 7 bases align to TRBD1. The CDR3 is 15 amino acids. The germline CDR1 and CDR2 sequences are MNHNS and SASEGT. The V segment lost 6 bases and the J segment 3 bases; nucleotides outside the gene matches: 10. The CDR3 DNA reads as TGTGCCAGCAGCCCGTTAGAGGGGGCCGACACTGAAGCTTTCTTT. Translation: CASSPLEGADTEAFF.

V is TRBV5-1 and J is TRBJ2-5; D is perhaps TRBD2 (5 bases). Germline CDR1 SGHRS, CDR2 YFSETQ. The CDR3 is 14 amino acids. V was pared by 4 bases and J by 2 bases, with 12 bases between. In nucleotides, the CDR3 is TGCGCCAGCAGCCTGGGCGAGGGTCAAGAGACCCAGTACTTC. Encoded protein: CASSLGEGQETQYF.

The chain recombines TRBV6-4 with TRBJ2-3, with TRBD1 identical over 7 bases. After removal of 5 bases from V and 0 bases from J, the junction contained 8 bases not matched to a gene. Looked up from germline, CDR1 is MRHNA and CDR2 is SNTAGT. The CDR3 length is 16 residues. The CDR3 DNA reads as TGTGCCAGCAGTCATACGACAGGGCCTAGCACAGATACGCAGTATTTT. Amino acid sequence: CASSHTTGPSTDTQYF.

This clone was detected only once. J is TRBJ2-2 and V is TRBV7-3; tentatively, D is TRBD1 (5 bases). Trimming took 5 bases from V and 6 from J, leaving 16 bases between them. Germline loops: CDR1 SGHTA, CDR2 FQGTGA. The CDR3 loop spans 15 amino acids. The CDR3 loop is CASSEDKGWPGELFF. For the CDR3, the DNA is TGTGCCAGCAGCGAGGACAAAGGGTGGCCCGGGGAGCTGTTTTTT.

CDR3 protein: CSVDTRTGFWVPNEQFF. CDR3 nucleotides: TGCAGCGTTGATACCCGTACCGGGTTTTGGGTCCCCAATGAGCAGTTCTTC. The V and J genes are TRBV29-1 and TRBJ2-1; D remains ambiguous. The CDR3 consists of 17 residues. In germline, CDR1 is SQVTM, CDR2 ANQGSEA. V gave up 3 bases and J gave up 6 bases, with 24 bases separating them.